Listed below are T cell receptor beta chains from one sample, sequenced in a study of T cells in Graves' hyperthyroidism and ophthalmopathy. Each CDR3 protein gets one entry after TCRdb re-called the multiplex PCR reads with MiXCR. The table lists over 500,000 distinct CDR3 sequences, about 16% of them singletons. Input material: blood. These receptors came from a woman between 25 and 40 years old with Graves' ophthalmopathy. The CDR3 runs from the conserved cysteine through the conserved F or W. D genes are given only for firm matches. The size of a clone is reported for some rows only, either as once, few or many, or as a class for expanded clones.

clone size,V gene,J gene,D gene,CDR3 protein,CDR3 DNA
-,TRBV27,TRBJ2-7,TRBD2,CASSLMRELNEQYF,TGTGCCAGCAGTTTGATGCGGGAGCTCAACGAGCAGTACTTC
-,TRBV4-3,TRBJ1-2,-,CASSQDPEVNYGYTF,TGCGCCAGCAGCCAAGATCCCGAGGTTAACTATGGCTACACCTTC
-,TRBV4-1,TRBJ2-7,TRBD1,CASSQGNQRTGVYEQYF,TGCGCCAGCAGCCAAGGGAACCAGAGGACAGGAGTATACGAGCAGTACTTC
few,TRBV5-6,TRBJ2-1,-,CASSGGLFNEQFF,TGTGCCAGCAGCGGTGGACTTTTCAATGAGCAGTTCTTC
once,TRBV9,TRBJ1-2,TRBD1,CASTRRTGDNYGYTF,TGTGCCAGCACCCGACGTACAGGGGACAACTATGGCTACACCTTC
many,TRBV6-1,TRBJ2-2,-,CASRLTSPGELFF,TGTGCCAGCAGACTGACTAGTCCCGGGGAGCTGTTTTTT
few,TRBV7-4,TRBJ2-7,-,CASSLACGPGEVYEQYF,TGTGCCAGCAGCTTAGCTTGCGGGCCGGGAGAGGTATACGAGCAGTACTTC
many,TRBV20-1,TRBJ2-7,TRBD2,CSASTAGGPGEQYF,TGCAGTGCTAGCACAGCGGGAGGGCCAGGGGAGCAGTACTTC
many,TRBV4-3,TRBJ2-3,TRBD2,CASSLGTSGRADTQYF,TGCGCCAGCAGCCTAGGGACTAGCGGGAGGGCCGATACGCAGTATTTT
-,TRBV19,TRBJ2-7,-,CASRTGGEQYF,TGTGCCAGTCGGACCGGGGGCGAGCAGTACTTC
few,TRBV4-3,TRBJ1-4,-,CASSQRQAFDEKLFF,TGCGCCAGCAGCCAACGACAGGCCTTTGATGAAAAACTGTTTTTT
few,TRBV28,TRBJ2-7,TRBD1,CASSLEGQRQYF,TGTGCCAGCAGCCTAGAGGGACAGAGGCAGTACTTC
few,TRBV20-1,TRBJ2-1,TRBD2,CSARGAGLAGGSSYNEQFF,TGCAGTGCTAGAGGGGCCGGACTAGCGGGAGGGAGCTCCTACAATGAGCAGTTCTTC
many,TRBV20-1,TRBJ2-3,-,CSANPRGGQTDTQYF,TGCAGTGCTAACCCGCGTGGGGGCCAGACAGATACGCAGTATTTT
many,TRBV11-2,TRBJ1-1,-,CASSLRRTATEAFF,TGTGCCAGCAGCCTGCGCCGGACAGCAACGGAAGCTTTCTTT
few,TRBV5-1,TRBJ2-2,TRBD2,CASSLELAGVGIGGGELFF,TGCGCCAGCAGCTTGGAACTAGCGGGAGTCGGTATTGGAGGCGGGGAGCTGTTTTTT
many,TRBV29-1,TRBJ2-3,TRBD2,CSAATSGSGTDTQYF,TGCAGCGCCGCGACTAGCGGGAGTGGCACAGATACGCAGTATTTT
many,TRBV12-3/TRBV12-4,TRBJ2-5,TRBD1,CASRQGAGETQYF,TGTGCCAGCAGACAGGGGGCTGGAGAGACCCAGTACTTC
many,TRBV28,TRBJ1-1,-,CASSSTGRGTEAFF,TGTGCCAGCAGTTCCACAGGGAGGGGGACTGAAGCTTTCTTT
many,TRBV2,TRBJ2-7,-,CASRSGGYEQYF,TGTGCCAGCAGGTCCGGGGGATACGAGCAGTACTTC
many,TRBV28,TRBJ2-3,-,CASSYSPDTQYF,TGTGCCAGCAGTTACTCCCCAGATACGCAGTATTTT
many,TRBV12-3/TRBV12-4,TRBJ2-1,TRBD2,CASSLSGSEQFF,TGTGCCAGCAGTTTGAGCGGGAGTGAGCAGTTCTTC